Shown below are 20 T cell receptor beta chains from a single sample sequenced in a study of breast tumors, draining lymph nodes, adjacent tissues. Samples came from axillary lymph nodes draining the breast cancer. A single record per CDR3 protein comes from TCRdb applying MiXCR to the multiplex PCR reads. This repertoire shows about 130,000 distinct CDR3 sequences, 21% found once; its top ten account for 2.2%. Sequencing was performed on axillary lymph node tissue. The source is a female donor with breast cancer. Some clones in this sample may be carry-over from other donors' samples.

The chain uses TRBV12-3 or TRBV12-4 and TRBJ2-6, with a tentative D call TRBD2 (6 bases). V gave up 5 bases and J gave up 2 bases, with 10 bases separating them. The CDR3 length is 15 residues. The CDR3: CASSAGPAGANVLTF. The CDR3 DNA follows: TGTGCCAGCAGTGCGGGGCCGGCTGGGGCCAACGTCCTGACTTTC.

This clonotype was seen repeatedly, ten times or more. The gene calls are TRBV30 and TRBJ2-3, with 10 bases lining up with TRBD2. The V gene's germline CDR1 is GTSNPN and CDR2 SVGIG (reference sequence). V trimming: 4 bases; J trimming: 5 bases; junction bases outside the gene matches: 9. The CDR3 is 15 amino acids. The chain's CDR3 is CAWIRAGGPRDTQYF. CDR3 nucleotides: TGTGCCTGGATCCGAGCGGGAGGGCCTAGAGATACGCAGTATTTT.

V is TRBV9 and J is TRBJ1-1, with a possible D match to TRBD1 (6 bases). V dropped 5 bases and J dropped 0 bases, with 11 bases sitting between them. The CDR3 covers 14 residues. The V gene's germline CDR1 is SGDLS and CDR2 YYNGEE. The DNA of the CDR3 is TGTGCCAGCAGGCCCGGGACAATGAACACTGAAGCTTTCTTT. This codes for CASRPGTMNTEAFF.

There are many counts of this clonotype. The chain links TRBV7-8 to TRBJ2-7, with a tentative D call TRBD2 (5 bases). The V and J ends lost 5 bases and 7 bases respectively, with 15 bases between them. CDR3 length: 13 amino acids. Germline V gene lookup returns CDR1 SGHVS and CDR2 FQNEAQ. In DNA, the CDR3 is TGTGCCAGCAGCCTGACTAAATCGGGAGAGCAGTACTTC. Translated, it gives CASSLTKSGEQYF.

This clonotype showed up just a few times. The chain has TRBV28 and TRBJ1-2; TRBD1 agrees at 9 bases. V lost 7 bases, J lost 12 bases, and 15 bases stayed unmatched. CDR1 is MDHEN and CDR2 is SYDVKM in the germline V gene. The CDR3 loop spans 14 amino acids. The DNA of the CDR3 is TGTGCCAGCAACTCCGCCGGGACAGGGTCGTTTGACACCTTC. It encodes CASNSAGTGSFDTF.

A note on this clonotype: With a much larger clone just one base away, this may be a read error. CDR3 sequence (DNA): TGTGCCAGCGGCTTAGATAAGGGCCCCTACGAGCAGTACTTC. Encoded protein: CASGLDKGPYEQYF. The chain joins TRBV11-1 to TRBJ2-7; no definite D call. The CDR3 contains 14 residues. From germline, CDR1 is SGHAT and CDR2 FQDESV (reference sequence).

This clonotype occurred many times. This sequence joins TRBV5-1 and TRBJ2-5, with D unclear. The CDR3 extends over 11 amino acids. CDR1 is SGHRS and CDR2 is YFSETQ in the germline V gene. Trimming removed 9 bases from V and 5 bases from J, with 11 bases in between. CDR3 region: CAIWVGETQYF. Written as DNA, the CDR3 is TGCGCCATCTGGGTGGGGGAGACCCAGTACTTC.

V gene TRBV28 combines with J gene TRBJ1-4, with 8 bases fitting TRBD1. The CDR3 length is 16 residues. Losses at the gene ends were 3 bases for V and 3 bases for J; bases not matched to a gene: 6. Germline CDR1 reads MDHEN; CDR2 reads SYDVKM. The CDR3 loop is CASSFWTGKANEKLFF. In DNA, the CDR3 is TGTGCCAGCAGTTTCTGGACAGGGAAAGCTAATGAAAAACTGTTTTTT.

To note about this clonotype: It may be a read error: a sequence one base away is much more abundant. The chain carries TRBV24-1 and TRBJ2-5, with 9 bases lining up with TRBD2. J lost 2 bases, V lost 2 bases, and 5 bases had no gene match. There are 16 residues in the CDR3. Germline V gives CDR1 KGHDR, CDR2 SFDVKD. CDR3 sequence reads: CATSDSRGRVQETQYF. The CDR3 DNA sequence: TGTGCCACCAGTGATTCTCGCGGGAGGGTGCAAGAGACCCAGTACTTC.

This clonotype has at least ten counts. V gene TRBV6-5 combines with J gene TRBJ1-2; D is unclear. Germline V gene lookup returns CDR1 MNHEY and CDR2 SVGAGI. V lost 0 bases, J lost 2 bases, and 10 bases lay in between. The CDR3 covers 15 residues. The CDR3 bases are TGTGCCAGCAGTTACTCGGGCAGAAGAAACTATGGCTACACCTTC. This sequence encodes CASSYSGRRNYGYTF.

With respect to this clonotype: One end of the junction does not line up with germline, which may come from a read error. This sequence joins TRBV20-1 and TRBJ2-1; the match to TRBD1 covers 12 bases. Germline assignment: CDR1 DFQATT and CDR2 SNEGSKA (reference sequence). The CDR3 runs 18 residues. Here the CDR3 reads CGASDPGTGGEFVYGQFF. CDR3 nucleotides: TGCGGTGCTTCCGACCCGGGGACAGGGGGCGAGTTCGTTTATGGGCAGTTCTTC.

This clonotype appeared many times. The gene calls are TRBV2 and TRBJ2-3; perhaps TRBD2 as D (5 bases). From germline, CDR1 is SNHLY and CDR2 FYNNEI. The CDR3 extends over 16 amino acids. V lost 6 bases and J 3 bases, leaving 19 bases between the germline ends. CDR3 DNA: TGTGCCAGCAGCGGTTGGGTCGGAGGTCGAACAGATACGCAGTATTTT. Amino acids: CASSGWVGGRTDTQYF.

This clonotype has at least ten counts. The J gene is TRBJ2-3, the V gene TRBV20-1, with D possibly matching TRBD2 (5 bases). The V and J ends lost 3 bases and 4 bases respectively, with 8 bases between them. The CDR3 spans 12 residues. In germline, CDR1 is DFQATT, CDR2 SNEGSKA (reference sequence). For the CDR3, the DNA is TGCAGTGCTAGCGGGGTCGCAGATACGCAGTATTTT. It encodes CSASGVADTQYF.

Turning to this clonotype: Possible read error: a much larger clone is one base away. The CDR3 sequence: CVSSPVMGDYEQYF. The DNA for the CDR3 is TGTGTCAGCAGTCCGGTCATGGGGGACTACGAGCAGTACTTC. The chain is built from TRBV6-2 or TRBV6-3 and TRBJ2-7, with D perhaps assigned TRBD1 or TRBD2 (5 bases each). The CDR3 totals 14 residues. Germline lookup yields CDR1 MNHEY and CDR2 SVGEGT.

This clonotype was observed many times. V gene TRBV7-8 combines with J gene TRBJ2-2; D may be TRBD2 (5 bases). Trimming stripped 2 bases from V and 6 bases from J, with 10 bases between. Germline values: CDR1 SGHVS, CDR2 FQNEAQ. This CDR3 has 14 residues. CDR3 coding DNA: TGTGCCAGCAGCTTATCCCTAGCAGCCGGGGAGCTGTTTTTT. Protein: CASSLSLAAGELFF. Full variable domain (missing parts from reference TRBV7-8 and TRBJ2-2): GAGVSQSPRYKVAKRGQDVALRCDPISGHVSLFWYQQALGQGPEFLTYFQNEAQLDKSGLPSDRFFAERPEGSVSTLKIQRTQQEDSAVYLCASSLSLAAGELFFGEGSRLTVL.

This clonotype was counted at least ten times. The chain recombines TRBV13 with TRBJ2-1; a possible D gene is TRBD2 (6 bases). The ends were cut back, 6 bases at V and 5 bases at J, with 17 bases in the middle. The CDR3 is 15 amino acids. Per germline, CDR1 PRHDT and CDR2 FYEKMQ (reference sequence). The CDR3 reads CASSWRARGDNEQFF. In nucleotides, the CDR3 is TGTGCCAGCAGTTGGAGGGCTAGAGGCGACAATGAGCAGTTCTTC.

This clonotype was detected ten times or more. CDR3 DNA sequence: TGTGCCAGTAGGGCAGGGGTTGGGGAGACCCAGTACTTC. Residues: CASRAGVGETQYF. This chain connects TRBV19 to TRBJ2-5; possible D gene TRBD1, 6 bases. This CDR3 is built from 13 residues. Trimming left V 6 bases short and J 5 bases short, with 13 bases between. Germline lookup yields CDR1 LNHDA and CDR2 SQIVND (reference sequence).

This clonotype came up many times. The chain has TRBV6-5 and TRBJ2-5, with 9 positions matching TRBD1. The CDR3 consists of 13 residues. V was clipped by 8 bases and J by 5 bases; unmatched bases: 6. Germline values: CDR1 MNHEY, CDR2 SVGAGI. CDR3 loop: CASRQGGGETQYF. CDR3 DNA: TGTGCCAGCCGACAGGGGGGCGGTGAGACCCAGTACTTC.

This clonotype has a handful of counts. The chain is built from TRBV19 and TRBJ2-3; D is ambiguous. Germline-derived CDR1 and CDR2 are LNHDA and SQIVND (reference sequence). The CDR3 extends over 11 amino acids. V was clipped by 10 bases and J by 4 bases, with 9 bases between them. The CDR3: CATPPPDTQYF. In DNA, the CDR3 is TGTGCCACCCCCCCACCAGATACGCAGTATTTT.

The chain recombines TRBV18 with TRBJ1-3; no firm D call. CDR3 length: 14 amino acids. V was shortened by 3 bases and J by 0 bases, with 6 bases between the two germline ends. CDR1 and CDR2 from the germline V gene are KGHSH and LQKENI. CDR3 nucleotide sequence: TGTGCCAGCTCACCGGCAGACTCTGGAAACACCATATATTTT. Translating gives CASSPADSGNTIYF.